A selection of T cell receptor beta chains follows, all from one sample in a study of control samples from healthy donors and cancer patients. Only in-frame clones appear in the TCRdb table, and some are missing; sequencing was by immunoSEQ multiplex PCR. The sample holds about 200,000 clones, roughly nine tenths seen once. The sequencing sample was made of blood. The receptors originated from a man aged 25-45 years in good health. Each CDR3 is given with its conserved first and last residue. The order of the fields is D gene, J gene, clone size, V gene, CDR3 protein, CDR3 DNA. The D gene is left open where the match is weak. The size field is filled for only some rows; it gives once, few, many or a size class.

.	TRBJ2-1	.	TRBV19	CASSRGASLNEQFF	TGTGCCAGTTCACGGGGGGCCAGTCTGAATGAGCAGTTCTTC
.	TRBJ2-3	.	TRBV27	CASSLSFPAQSTDTQYF	TGTGCCAGCAGTTTATCGTTTCCAGCCCAAAGCACAGATACGCAGTATTTT
.	TRBJ1-2	.	TRBV21-1	CASSTGPGYTF	TGTGCCAGCAGCACCGGCCCCGGCTACACCTTC
TRBD1	TRBJ1-2	few	TRBV2	CASRTDRDGYTF	TGTGCCAGCAGGACGGACAGGGATGGCTACACCTTC
.	TRBJ1-1	.	TRBV3-1/TRBV3-2	CASSQGGQSNTEAFF	TGTGCCAGCAGCCAAGGAGGACAATCGAACACTGAAGCTTTCTTT
.	TRBJ1-5	.	TRBV9	CASSVAPDPYQPQHF	TGTGCCAGCAGCGTAGCGCCCGACCCTTATCAGCCCCAGCATTTT
.	TRBJ2-7	few	TRBV6-5	CASRVRDSTYEQYF	TGTGCCAGCAGGGTCCGAGACAGCACCTACGAGCAGTACTTC
TRBD2	TRBJ2-3	.	TRBV4-1	CASSQDLAGTSQNTQYF	TGCGCCAGCAGCCAAGATTTGGCAGGGACTAGCCAAAATACGCAGTATTTT
.	TRBJ2-7	.	TRBV7-8	CASSFLLGATYEQYF	TGTGCCAGCAGCTTTTTGCTGGGGGCCACCTACGAGCAGTACTTC
.	TRBJ2-3	.	TRBV5-5	CASSLGVQGIDTQYF	TGTGCCAGCAGCTTGGGCGTCCAGGGGATAGATACGCAGTATTTT
.	TRBJ1-5	.	TRBV19	CASSIEDHQPQHF	TGTGCCAGTAGTATCGAGGACCATCAGCCCCAGCATTTT
.	TRBJ2-1	.	TRBV7-9	CASSLWAGVYNEQFF	TGTGCCAGCAGCTTATGGGCCGGGGTCTACAATGAGCAGTTCTTC
.	TRBJ2-3	.	TRBV5-1	CASSLGQGADTQYF	TGCGCCAGCAGCTTGGGGCAGGGTGCAGATACGCAGTATTTT
TRBD1	TRBJ1-1	once	TRBV7-3	CASSSPGQPSFF	TGTGCCAGCAGCTCACCGGGACAGCCTTCTTTCTTT
.	TRBJ1-2	few	TRBV27	CASSLYQGRDYGYTF	TGTGCCAGCAGTTTATATCAGGGGAGGGACTATGGCTACACCTTC
TRBD1	TRBJ1-5	.	TRBV19	CASTIWQGARRQPQHF	TGTGCCAGTACCATTTGGCAGGGGGCCCGTAGGCAGCCCCAGCATTTT
.	TRBJ2-5	.	TRBV5-1	CASSLVLQETQYF	TGCGCCAGCAGCTTGGTCCTCCAAGAGACCCAGTACTTC
.	TRBJ1-6	.	TRBV14	CASSQVKLLRRGRNSPLHF	TGTGCCAGCAGCCAAGTCAAGTTATTACGTAGAGGAAGGAATTCACCCCTCCACTTT
.	TRBJ1-1	.	TRBV4-2	CASSQDPLWGTEAFF	TGTGCCAGCAGCCAAGACCCTCTGTGGGGCACTGAAGCTTTCTTT
TRBD1	TRBJ2-7	.	TRBV29-1	CSVEDLGTGPYEQYF	TGCAGCGTTGAAGATCTAGGGACAGGCCCCTACGAGCAGTACTTC
TRBD2	TRBJ2-7	.	TRBV27	CASSLFAGGVEQYF	TGTGCCAGCAGTTTATTTGCGGGGGGTGTCGAGCAGTACTTC
TRBD2	TRBJ2-1	.	TRBV11-1	CASRASGGSYNEQFF	TGTGCCAGCAGGGCTAGCGGGGGATCCTACAATGAGCAGTTCTTC
TRBD1	TRBJ2-5	.	TRBV7-8	CASSLGQLETQYF	TGTGCCAGCAGCTTGGGACAGTTAGAGACCCAGTACTTC
TRBD2	TRBJ2-1	.	TRBV9	CASSSSGGPDNEQFF	TGTGCCAGCAGCTCCAGCGGGGGCCCAGATAATGAGCAGTTCTTC
TRBD1	TRBJ1-1	.	TRBV5-5	CASSSSGQGGTEAFF	TGTGCCAGCAGCTCCAGTGGACAGGGGGGGACTGAAGCTTTCTTT
.	TRBJ1-2	.	TRBV20-1	CSASWNEWEVTF	TGCAGTGCTAGTTGGAATGAATGGGAAGTCACCTTC
.	TRBJ1-2	.	TRBV1	CTSSPGGVYGYTF	TGCACCAGCAGCCCAGGGGGCGTCTATGGCTACACCTTC
.	TRBJ1-5	once	TRBV6-2/TRBV6-3	CASSYVGAEQPQHF	TGTGCCAGCAGTTACGTGGGGGCAGAACAGCCCCAGCATTTT
TRBD1	TRBJ2-2	.	TRBV27	CASRSDRVNTGELFF	TGTGCCAGCAGATCTGACAGGGTGAACACCGGGGAGCTGTTTTTT
.	TRBJ2-1	.	TRBV19	CASSIGRRNEQFF	TGTGCCAGTAGTATAGGTAGGCGTAATGAGCAGTTCTTC
.	TRBJ1-6	.	TRBV5-6	CASSLPPSSYNSPLHF	TGTGCCAGCAGCTTGCCACCGAGCTCCTATAATTCACCCCTCCACTTT
TRBD2	TRBJ2-1	.	TRBV6-1	CASSVAGGPRNEQFF	TGTGCCAGCAGTGTAGCGGGGGGGCCTCGGAATGAGCAGTTCTTC
TRBD1	TRBJ1-1	.	TRBV19	CATLGQGETEAFF	TGTGCCACCTTGGGACAGGGAGAAACTGAAGCTTTCTTT
.	TRBJ2-1	.	TRBV21-1	CASSKDRSSYNEQFF	TGTGCCAGCAGCAAAGACAGGAGCTCCTACAATGAGCAGTTCTTC
TRBD1	TRBJ1-2	.	TRBV6-5	CASSSGTGAFYGYTF	TGTGCCAGCAGTTCGGGGACAGGGGCCTTCTATGGCTACACCTTC
TRBD1	TRBJ2-7	.	TRBV11-2	CASSYRQGSYEQYF	TGTGCCAGCAGCTACCGACAGGGCTCCTACGAGCAGTACTTC
.	TRBJ1-1	.	TRBV24-1	CASRSSSRDEAFF	TGTGCCTCCCGTAGCTCGTCCCGGGATGAAGCTTTCTTT
.	TRBJ2-3	.	TRBV6-1	CASSEAIAASTDTQYF	TGTGCCAGCAGTGAAGCAATAGCGGCAAGCACAGATACGCAGTATTTT
.	TRBJ2-1	.	TRBV7-9	CASSLAAPPYNEQFF	TGTGCCAGCAGCTTAGCAGCCCCCCCCTACAATGAGCAGTTCTTC
.	TRBJ1-5	.	TRBV12-3/TRBV12-4	CASSLATDQPQHF	TGTGCCAGCAGTTTAGCGACCGATCAGCCCCAGCATTTT
TRBD1	TRBJ1-2	.	TRBV19	CASSALRTGEGLKVMGYTF	TGTGCCAGTAGTGCCCTCCGGACAGGGGAAGGCCTCAAGGTGATGGGCTACACCTTC
.	TRBJ2-3	.	TRBV7-9	CASSSGTLGTDTQYF	TGTGCCAGCAGCTCCGGGACTCTCGGCACAGATACGCAGTATTTT
.	TRBJ1-6	.	TRBV18	CASSPATNSPLHF	TGTGCCAGCTCACCAGCCACTAATTCACCCCTCCACTTT